The present entry profiles one T cell receptor (beta chain) with its context. The data belong to a study of CD8+ T cells in alopecia areata. V lost 2 bases and J lost 8; bases outside the gene matches: 13. Germline V gene lookup returns CDR1 SNHLY and CDR2 FYNNEI. The CDR3 is made up of 16 amino acids. Reverse transcription of extracted RNA yielded cDNA, which provided the sequencing template. The assay was immunoSEQ multiplex PCR, and TCRdb's table has in-frame clones only and misses some. Of 95,000 to 150,000 clones listed, 47% were seen once; the top ten hold approximately 10%. This clonotype originated in a human donor with alopecia areata. The chain has TRBV2 and TRBJ1-2, with 8 bases fitting TRBD1. Sequenced sample: NKG2D-low CD8+ T cells sorted from blood. CDR3 residues: CASSESAGGWSSGYTF. The CDR3 DNA reads as TGTGCCAGCAGTGAATCGGCAGGGGGCTGGTCTAGCGGCTACACCTTC.